This TCR beta chain was sequenced for a study of T cell changes during pregnancy in multiple sclerosis. CDR1 SGHRS and CDR2 YFSETQ come from the germline V gene. This CDR3 contains 14 residues. V was cut by 4 bases and J by 3 bases, with 13 bases left in between. Using immunoSEQ multiplex PCR, the repertoire was profiled, and TCRdb retains in-frame clones only, with some absent. There are about 80,000 clones in the sample; over 75% occur only once, and approximately 2% lies in the top ten. This rearrangement joins TRBV5-1 to TRBJ1-1; possible D gene TRBD1, 5 bases. The specimen comprised peripheral blood, sampled before pregnancy. The TCR originated in a female donor with multiple sclerosis, enrolled in a pregnancy study. DNA for the CDR3: TGCGCCAGCAGCCCGGACCCGGGGGACACTGAAGCTTTCTTT. This translates into CASSPDPGDTEAFF.